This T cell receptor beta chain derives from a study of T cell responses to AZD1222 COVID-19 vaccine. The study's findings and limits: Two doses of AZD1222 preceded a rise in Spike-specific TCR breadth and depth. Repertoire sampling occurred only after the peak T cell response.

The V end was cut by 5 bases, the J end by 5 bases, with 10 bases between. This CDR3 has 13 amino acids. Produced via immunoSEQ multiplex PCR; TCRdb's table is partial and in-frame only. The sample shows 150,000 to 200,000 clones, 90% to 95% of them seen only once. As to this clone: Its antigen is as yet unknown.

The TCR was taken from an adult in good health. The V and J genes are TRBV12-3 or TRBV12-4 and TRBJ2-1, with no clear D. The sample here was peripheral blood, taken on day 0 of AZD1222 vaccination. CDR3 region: CASSPLQHNEQFF. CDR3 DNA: TGTGCCAGCAGTCCATTACAGCACAATGAGCAGTTCTTC.